This T cell receptor (beta chain) was sequenced in a study of patients and donors after allogeneic stem cell transplantation. TCRdb re-called the RT-PCR reads through MiXCR, storing one row per CDR3 protein. The sample carries 100,000 to 120,000 distinct CDR3 sequences, over 30% recorded once. V gave up 6 bases and J gave up 2 bases, with 14 bases separating them. Germline V gene lookup returns CDR1 KGHDR and CDR2 SFDVKD. The CDR3 spans 15 residues. There are a few counts of this clonotype. The chain uses TRBV24-1 and TRBJ2-3, with D unresolved. Source material: blood, either unsorted or a sorted T cell fraction (not recorded which). This sequence was found in a human donor who was either an allogeneic HSCT recipient or a stem cell or donor lymphocyte infusion donor (not recorded which). It is not recorded whose cells these are; they may come from a transplant donor. CDR3 coding DNA: TGTGCCACCAGTATGGGGAAGGGTGCCACAGATACGCAGTATTTT. It specifies CATSMGKGATDTQYF.